The rows below give T cell receptor beta chains drawn from one sample of a study of monozygotic twins with inflammatory bowel disease. TCRdb reprocessed the 5' RACE reads, keeping one entry per CDR3 protein, no DNA. Its table records tens of thousands of distinct CDR3 sequences. The sequenced sample consisted of blood. The source is a human donor with ulcerative colitis or Crohn's disease, or a healthy co-twin of an affected twin (not recorded which). CDR3s include the opening cysteine and the closing phenylalanine or tryptophan.

v_gene: TRBV7-3; j_gene: TRBJ1-2; CDR3aa: CASSSGQLNYGYTF
v_gene: TRBV12-5; j_gene: TRBJ1-1; CDR3aa: CASGSEGDAAFF
v_gene: TRBV5-1; j_gene: TRBJ2-1; CDR3aa: CASSLVGLAGYSSYNEQFF
v_gene: TRBV27; j_gene: TRBJ2-5; CDR3aa: CASSSLAGGQETQYF
v_gene: TRBV10-3; j_gene: TRBJ1-5; CDR3aa: CATREWVNQPQHF
v_gene: TRBV7-6; j_gene: TRBJ1-2; CDR3aa: CASSPGTGAYGYTF
v_gene: TRBV6-1; j_gene: TRBJ2-4; CDR3aa: CASSTGGQPQNIQYF
v_gene: TRBV29-1; j_gene: TRBJ2-5; CDR3aa: CSVDFTPHQETQYF
v_gene: TRBV20-1; j_gene: TRBJ2-3; CDR3aa: CSPGGGADTQYF
v_gene: TRBV7-9; j_gene: TRBJ1-1; CDR3aa: CASSWTGDTEAFF
v_gene: TRBV6-6; j_gene: TRBJ1-1; CDR3aa: CASSYSPGTEAFF
v_gene: TRBV6-1; j_gene: TRBJ1-1; CDR3aa: CASSAPRGKYGTEAFF
v_gene: TRBV14; j_gene: TRBJ1-2; CDR3aa: CASSPEDRGLFHGYTF
v_gene: TRBV19; j_gene: TRBJ1-5; CDR3aa: CASSIVAGSGNQPQHF
v_gene: TRBV20-1; j_gene: TRBJ1-1; CDR3aa: CSARDRGVGEAFF
v_gene: TRBV2; j_gene: TRBJ2-2; CDR3aa: CASRGPRATGELFF
v_gene: TRBV5-1; j_gene: TRBJ2-3; CDR3aa: CASSLASGTDTQYF
v_gene: TRBV7-2; j_gene: TRBJ1-1; CDR3aa: CASSRQGWGEAFF
v_gene: TRBV20-1; j_gene: TRBJ2-1; CDR3aa: CSARDHLRGVGEQFF
v_gene: TRBV5-1; j_gene: TRBJ2-5; CDR3aa: CASSLAYLTGSQETQYF
v_gene: TRBV3-1; j_gene: TRBJ2-7; CDR3aa: CASSRSPTVSYEQYF
v_gene: TRBV12-3/TRBV12-4; j_gene: TRBJ2-1; CDR3aa: CASSHSGTGRYNEQFF
v_gene: TRBV7-2; j_gene: TRBJ2-6; CDR3aa: CASSDWNSGANVLTF
v_gene: TRBV5-1; j_gene: TRBJ2-1; CDR3aa: CASSSNNNEQFF
v_gene: TRBV20-1; j_gene: TRBJ2-4; CDR3aa: CSARDKSFGVGPKNIQYF
v_gene: TRBV20-1; j_gene: TRBJ1-1; CDR3aa: CSATTNLNTEAFF
v_gene: TRBV14; j_gene: TRBJ2-7; CDR3aa: CASSHPVRSYEQYF
v_gene: TRBV5-1; j_gene: TRBJ2-2; CDR3aa: CASSLVAGNTGELFF
v_gene: TRBV14; j_gene: TRBJ2-1; CDR3aa: CASTKSSYNEQFF
v_gene: TRBV18; j_gene: TRBJ2-7; CDR3aa: CASSPPWGQGFRSGEQYF